The clone carrying this T cell receptor (beta chain) was counted at least ten times. The antigen is unknown. TCRdb re-called the 5' RACE reads through MiXCR, storing one row per CDR3 protein. The table has 25,000 to 30,000 distinct CDR3 sequences, around 7% seen once. The entry originates in a study of spatial heterogeneity in lung cancer. Study conclusions and caveats: Tumor T-cell coverage was an estimated 7% or so for alpha and 12% to 15% for beta chains. Expanded TCRs classified as ubiquitous or regional were counted, and these counts tracked ubiquitous and regional nonsynonymous mutations, respectively. Tracking of tumor mutation counts was seen in expanded intratumoral alpha and beta TCR counts.

Time point meaning: sample taken at primary tumor resection. The donors, fewer than 95 patients with untreated early-stage non-small cell lung cancer, provided the samples. CDR1 is SGHRS and CDR2 is YFSETQ in the germline V gene. CDR3 size: 12 residues. V dropped 0 bases and J dropped 5 bases, with 5 bases sitting between them. This material consisted of lung tumor tissue, taken at surgery. The origin of this receptor is a male donor with early-stage non-small cell lung cancer. This chain connects TRBV5-1 to TRBJ2-5; D is uncertain. The CDR3 sequence: CASSLVGETQYF. The CDR3 coding sequence is TGCGCCAGCAGCTTGGTTGGGGAGACCCAGTACTTC. The full variable domain, in which reference TRBV5-1 and TRBJ2-5 provide the parts outside the CDR3, is KAGVTQTPRYLIKTRGQQVTLSCSPISGHRSVSWYQQTPGQGLQFLFEYFSETQRNKGNFPGRFSGRQFSNSRSEMNVSTLELGDSALYLCASSLVGETQYFGPGTRLLVL.